A selection of T cell receptor beta chains follows, all from one sample in a study of OX40 agonist ivuxolimab in advanced cancers. Data came from immunoSEQ multiplex PCR; TCRdb stores just in-frame clones and leaves some out. The profile shows approximately 84,000 clones, roughly 94% of them singletons. The specimen was CD4+ or CD8+ T cells sorted from blood, collected in a trial of the OX40 agonist ivuxolimab. The receptors here all came from an adult with an advanced solid tumor such as melanoma, head and neck, liver or kidney cancer. The CDR3 runs from the conserved cysteine through the conserved F or W. D genes are given only for firm matches. Size tells how often a clone was seen (once, few, many) or the class of an expanded clone, and some rows leave it out.

len | j_gene | abundance | v_gene | d_gene | CDR3aa | CDR3nt
15 | TRBJ1-5 | once | TRBV4-3 | - | CASSQDHQGGQPQHF | TGCGCCAGCAGCCAAGATCACCAGGGAGGTCAGCCCCAGCATTTT
13 | TRBJ2-7 | - | TRBV7-7 | - | CASSLTSTYEQYF | TGTGCTAGCAGCTTAACCAGCACCTACGAGCAGTACTTC
17 | TRBJ1-6 | - | TRBV27 | TRBD1 | CASRIDRGTANNSPLHF | TGTGCCAGCAGGATAGATAGAGGGACAGCCAATAATTCACCCCTCCACTTT
14 | TRBJ1-2 | - | TRBV2 | - | CASSAAGWGNGYTF | TGTGCCAGCAGTGCGGCAGGGTGGGGCAATGGCTACACCTTC
14 | TRBJ2-4 | - | TRBV6-5 | TRBD2 | CASSWEGRGNIQYF | TGTGCCAGCAGTTGGGAGGGGCGTGGAAACATTCAGTACTTC
15 | TRBJ2-7 | once | TRBV7-2 | - | CASRQTRRGGNEQYF | TGTGCCAGCAGACAAACGCGCAGGGGCGGGAACGAGCAGTACTTC
15 | TRBJ2-7 | few | TRBV6-5 | - | CASSYYPDGAYEQYF | TGTGCCAGCAGTTACTATCCGGACGGAGCCTACGAGCAGTACTTC
14 | TRBJ2-7 | - | TRBV27 | TRBD1 | CASSPRGSTYEQYF | TGTGCCAGCAGTCCCAGGGGGAGCACCTACGAGCAGTACTTC
15 | TRBJ1-1 | medium-sized | TRBV27 | - | CASSSYRWENTEAFF | TGTGCCAGCAGTTCCTACAGATGGGAGAACACTGAAGCTTTCTTT
13 | TRBJ2-5 | - | TRBV5-6 | - | CASSLGGEETQYF | TGTGCCAGCAGCTTGGGGGGAGAAGAGACCCAGTACTTC
13 | TRBJ1-6 | - | TRBV28 | - | CASGEGGNSPLHF | TGTGCCAGCGGGGAGGGGGGAAATTCACCCCTCCACTTT
12 | TRBJ1-1 | - | TRBV2 | TRBD1 | CASRTGGTEAFF | TGTGCCAGCAGGACAGGGGGCACTGAAGCTTTCTTT
12 | TRBJ1-1 | - | TRBV29-1 | - | CSVPKVGTEAFF | TGCAGCGTTCCCAAGGTGGGCACTGAAGCTTTCTTT
14 | TRBJ1-1 | few | TRBV13 | - | CASSLEGVVTEAFF | TGTGCCAGCAGCTTAGAAGGGGTTGTCACTGAAGCTTTCTTT
15 | TRBJ2-7 | - | TRBV11-2 | - | CASSFGDGSSYEQYF | TGTGCCAGCAGCTTTGGGGATGGGAGCTCCTACGAGCAGTACTTC
13 | TRBJ1-5 | - | TRBV10-3 | - | CAIGDSRNQPQHF | TGTGCCATCGGCGACAGCCGCAATCAGCCCCAGCATTTT
14 | TRBJ2-1 | - | TRBV9 | - | CASSVEGVDDEQFF | TGTGCCAGCAGCGTAGAGGGGGTTGACGATGAGCAGTTCTTC
15 | TRBJ2-3 | - | TRBV13 | TRBD2 | CASSFGGRPADTQYF | TGTGCCAGCAGCTTTGGCGGGAGGCCGGCAGATACGCAGTATTTT
14 | TRBJ2-7 | - | TRBV7-9 | - | CASSSHRVDYEQYF | TGTGCCAGCAGCTCCCACAGGGTGGACTACGAGCAGTACTTC
15 | TRBJ2-1 | - | TRBV5-1 | - | CASSVTGSSYNEQFF | TGCGCCAGCAGCGTCACAGGGTCCTCCTACAATGAGCAGTTCTTC
14 | TRBJ2-7 | - | TRBV4-1 | - | CASSQARGSREQYF | TGCGCCAGCAGCCAAGCACGTGGGTCTCGCGAGCAGTACTTC
17 | TRBJ2-2 | - | TRBV19 | TRBD2 | CASSFPGLAGSTGELFF | TGTGCCAGTAGTTTCCCGGGACTAGCGGGGTCCACCGGGGAGCTGTTTTTT
14 | TRBJ2-5 | - | TRBV6-5 | TRBD2 | CASSPGLARGTQYF | TGTGCCAGCAGTCCCGGACTAGCGAGGGGGACCCAGTACTTC
16 | TRBJ2-7 | - | TRBV7-2 | TRBD2 | CASSLVLIAGADEQYF | TGTGCCAGCAGCTTAGTCCTTATAGCGGGAGCCGACGAGCAGTACTTC
13 | TRBJ2-2 | - | TRBV6-5 | - | CASSPGNTGELFF | TGTGCCAGCAGTCCCGGCAACACCGGGGAGCTGTTTTTT
14 | TRBJ1-2 | - | TRBV2 | - | CASSEGGGGYGHTF | TGTGCCAGCAGTGAAGGGGGGGGCGGCTATGGCCACACCTTC
14 | TRBJ2-7 | - | TRBV6-5 | - | CASSVVSGYYEQYF | TGTGCCAGCAGTGTGGTGTCGGGTTACTACGAGCAGTACTTC
15 | TRBJ2-3 | once | TRBV6-5 | TRBD2 | CASAVLGGSTDTQYF | TGTGCCAGCGCCGTTCTCGGGGGGAGCACAGATACGCAGTATTTT
15 | TRBJ1-1 | - | TRBV5-1 | TRBD1 | CASSTWTGMNTEAFF | TGCGCCAGCAGCACCTGGACAGGGATGAACACTGAAGCTTTCTTT
12 | TRBJ1-1 | - | TRBV9 | - | CASSPPVAEAFF | TGTGCCAGCAGCCCGCCTGTAGCTGAAGCTTTCTTT
11 | TRBJ2-1 | few | TRBV28 | - | CASSLTLEQFF | TGTGCCAGCAGTTTGACCCTTGAGCAGTTCTTC
14 | TRBJ2-7 | - | TRBV9 | - | CASSPGTASYEQYF | TGTGCCAGCAGCCCCGGGACGGCTTCCTACGAGCAGTACTTC
14 | TRBJ1-6 | few | TRBV6-6 | - | CASSYLGADSPLHF | TGTGCCAGCAGTTACCTGGGGGCTGATTCACCCCTCCACTTT
15 | TRBJ1-2 | - | TRBV19 | - | CASSIGGQGGGGYTF | TGTGCCAGTAGTATAGGGGGTCAGGGCGGAGGAGGCTACACCTTC
14 | TRBJ2-2 | - | TRBV7-6 | TRBD1 | CASSLGQGAGELFF | TGTGCCAGCAGCTTAGGACAGGGGGCCGGGGAGCTGTTTTTT
13 | TRBJ2-1 | - | TRBV19 | - | CASNRGRDNEQFF | TGTGCCAGTAACAGGGGGAGGGACAATGAGCAGTTCTTC
18 | TRBJ2-5 | - | TRBV7-9 | - | CASSLPPVTATGQETQYF | TGTGCCAGCAGCTTACCTCCCGTTACAGCGACGGGCCAAGAGACCCAGTACTTC
13 | TRBJ1-5 | - | TRBV11-2 | - | CASSPEGNQPQHF | TGTGCCAGCAGCCCGGAAGGGAATCAGCCCCAGCATTTT
16 | TRBJ2-7 | - | TRBV27 | - | CASSSSEGREIYEQYF | TGTGCCAGCAGTTCATCCGAGGGCAGGGAGATCTACGAGCAGTACTTC
15 | TRBJ1-1 | - | TRBV27 | - | CASSLFADFNTEAFF | TGTGCCAGCAGTTTATTCGCAGATTTCAACACTGAAGCTTTCTTT
17 | TRBJ1-2 | - | TRBV11-2 | TRBD1 | CASSPPGQGEANYGYTF | TGTGCCAGCAGCCCTCCGGGACAGGGGGAAGCTAACTATGGCTACACCTTC
13 | TRBJ2-3 | once | TRBV30 | - | CAWSVDGTDTQYF | TGTGCCTGGAGTGTAGACGGCACAGATACGCAGTATTTT
14 | TRBJ1-2 | - | TRBV6-6 | - | CASSPPTGSGGYTF | TGTGCCAGCAGTCCTCCCACAGGGTCTGGTGGCTACACCTTC
17 | TRBJ2-5 | - | TRBV28 | TRBD2 | CASRTLAGGPGQETQYF | TGTGCCAGCAGAACACTAGCGGGAGGGCCGGGCCAAGAGACCCAGTACTTC
16 | TRBJ2-1 | - | TRBV7-9 | TRBD1 | CASSPYFRDRGDEQFF | TGTGCCAGCAGCCCCTATTTTCGGGACAGGGGCGATGAGCAGTTCTTC
12 | TRBJ2-1 | - | TRBV10-3 | - | CAIRGPQGEQFF | TGTGCCATCAGGGGACCTCAAGGGGAGCAGTTCTTC
11 | TRBJ2-2 | - | TRBV7-6 | - | CASTSTGELFF | TGTGCCAGCACCTCCACCGGGGAGCTGTTTTTT
11 | TRBJ1-1 | - | TRBV2 | - | CAIIVNTEAFF | TGTGCCATCATAGTGAACACTGAAGCTTTCTTT
15 | TRBJ2-4 | - | TRBV7-2 | - | CASSLGVRIKNIQYF | TGTGCCAGCAGCTTAGGGGTTCGGATCAAAAACATTCAGTACTTC
15 | TRBJ1-5 | - | TRBV27 | TRBD1 | CASSIGQGVNQPQHF | TGTGCCAGCAGTATTGGACAGGGAGTAAATCAGCCCCAGCATTTT
13 | TRBJ2-1 | once | TRBV7-6 | - | CASSSSWANEQFF | TGTGCCAGCAGCTCCTCCTGGGCCAATGAGCAGTTCTTC